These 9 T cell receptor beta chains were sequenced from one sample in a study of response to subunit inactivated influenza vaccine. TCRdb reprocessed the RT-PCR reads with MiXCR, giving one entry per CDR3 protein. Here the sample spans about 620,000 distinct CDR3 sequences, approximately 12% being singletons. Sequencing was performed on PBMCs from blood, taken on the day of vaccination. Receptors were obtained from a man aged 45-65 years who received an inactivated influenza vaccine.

Written as DNA, the CDR3 is TGTGCCAGCAGCCTCATCATGGGCCTAGGCAATTCACCCCTCCACTTT. Amino acid sequence: CASSLIMGLGNSPLHF. This rearrangement joins TRBV4-2 to TRBJ1-6; unclear D gene. The CDR3 has 16 residues. Deletions cut 4 bases from V and 7 bases from J, with 17 bases between. Germline V CDR1 and CDR2: LGHNA, YNFKEQ.

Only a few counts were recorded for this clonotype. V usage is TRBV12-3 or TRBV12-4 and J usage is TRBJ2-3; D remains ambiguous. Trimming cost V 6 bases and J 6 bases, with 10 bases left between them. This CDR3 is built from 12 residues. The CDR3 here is CASSPSVDTQYF. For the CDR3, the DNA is TGTGCCAGCAGCCCCAGCGTGGATACGCAGTATTTT.

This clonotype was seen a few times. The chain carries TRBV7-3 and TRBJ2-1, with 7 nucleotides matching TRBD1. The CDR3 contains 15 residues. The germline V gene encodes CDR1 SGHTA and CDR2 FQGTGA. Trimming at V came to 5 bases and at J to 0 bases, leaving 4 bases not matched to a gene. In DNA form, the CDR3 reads TGTGCCAGCAGCATGCGACAGGGCTCCTACAATGAGCAGTTCTTC. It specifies CASSMRQGSYNEQFF.

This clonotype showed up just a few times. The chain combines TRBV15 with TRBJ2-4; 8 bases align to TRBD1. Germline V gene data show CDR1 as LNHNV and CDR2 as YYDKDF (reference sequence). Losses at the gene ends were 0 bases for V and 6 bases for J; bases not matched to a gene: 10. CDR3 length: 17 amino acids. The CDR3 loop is CATSRDRAGGLGNIQYF. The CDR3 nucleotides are TGTGCCACCAGCAGAGATCGAGCAGGGGGCCTGGGAAACATTCAGTACTTC.

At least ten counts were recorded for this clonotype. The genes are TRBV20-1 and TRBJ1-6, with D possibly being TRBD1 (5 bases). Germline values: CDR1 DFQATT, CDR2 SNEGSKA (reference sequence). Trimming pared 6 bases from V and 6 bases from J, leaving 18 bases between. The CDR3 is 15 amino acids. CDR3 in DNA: TGCAGTGCCAAACCACTGGGGGAGACTAATTCACCCCTCCACTTT. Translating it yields CSAKPLGETNSPLHF.

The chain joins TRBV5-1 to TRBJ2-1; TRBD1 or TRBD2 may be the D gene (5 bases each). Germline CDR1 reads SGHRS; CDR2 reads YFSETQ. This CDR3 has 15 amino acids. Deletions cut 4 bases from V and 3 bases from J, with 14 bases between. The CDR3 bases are TGCGCCAGCAGCACCGGGACGGCCCGCTACAATGAGCAGTTCTTC. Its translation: CASSTGTARYNEQFF.

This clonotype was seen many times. The CDR3 DNA sequence: TGCAGTGCTAGCTCAGGACAGGGGGTTGCCTACGAGCAGTACTTC. It codes for CSASSGQGVAYEQYF. J is TRBJ2-7 and V is TRBV20-1; the match to TRBD1 covers 10 bases. The CDR3 contains 15 residues. V trimming: 3 bases; J trimming: 2 bases; junction bases outside the gene matches: 7. The germline V gene encodes CDR1 DFQATT and CDR2 SNEGSKA (reference sequence).

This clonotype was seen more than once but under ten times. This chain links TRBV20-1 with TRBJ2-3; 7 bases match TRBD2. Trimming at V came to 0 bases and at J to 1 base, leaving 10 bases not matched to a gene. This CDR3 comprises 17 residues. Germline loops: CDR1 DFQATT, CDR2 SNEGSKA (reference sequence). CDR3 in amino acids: CSARDLSPSGGTDTQYF. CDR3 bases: TGCAGTGCTAGAGATCTGAGCCCTAGCGGAGGCACAGATACGCAGTATTTT.

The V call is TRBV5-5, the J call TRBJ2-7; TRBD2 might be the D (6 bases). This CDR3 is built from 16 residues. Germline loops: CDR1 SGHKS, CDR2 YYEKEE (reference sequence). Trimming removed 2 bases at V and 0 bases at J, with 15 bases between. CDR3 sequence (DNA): TGTGCCAGCAGCTTATATCGGTCTAGCGCCTCCTACGAGCAGTACTTC. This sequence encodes CASSLYRSSASYEQYF.